A single TCR beta chain is shown here with its context. This specimen belongs to a study of cytomegalovirus exposure and HLA in healthy donors. The method was immunoSEQ multiplex PCR; TCRdb's version includes in-frame clones alone and lacks a portion of them. The repertoire consists of 220,000 or so clones, with over 70% occurring once and the leading ten covering over 12%. Germline lookup yields CDR1 SGHRS and CDR2 YFSETQ. CDR3 length: 16 amino acids. Trimming shortened V by 0 bases and J by 0 bases, and 12 bases separated the two germline ends. The sample was PBMCs. The sequence was collected from a woman aged 25 to 39 in good health and CMV-seropositive. The rearrangement joins TRBV5-1 to TRBJ1-1, with no clear D. The CDR3 region has the DNA TGCGCCAGCAGCTTGGCAGGACCAACAGTGAACACTGAAGCTTTCTTT. Residues: CASSLAGPTVNTEAFF.